This TCR beta chain was recovered during a study of T cell repertoires in cytomegalovirus infection. Whole-study context: A matching HLA type, together with CMV infection, was signaled by public TCR beta signatures. The study, taken as a whole, reports: Clonotypes of TCR beta that were HLA-C-restricted and CMV-specific dominated the ex vivo response. CMV carriers having the relevant HLA were flagged by cumulative public TCR beta family frequency.

V lost 1 base and J lost 5, with 12 bases in between. This CDR3 is 15 amino acids long. CDR1 is KGHSH, CDR2 LQKENI, per germline. TCRdb fed the reads into MiXCR, producing one record per CDR3 protein. Of under 200,000 distinct CDR3 sequences listed, about a tenth are singletons. Points on this clonotype: As yet, its antigen is unknown.

This sequence joins TRBV18 and TRBJ2-1; maybe TRBD1 (6 bases). This TCR was recovered from a human donor in good health (CMV status not recorded). Some clones in this sample may be carry-over from other donors' samples. The sequencing input was PBMCs. The CDR3 region is CASSPRQGLNNEQFF. CDR3 nucleotide sequence: TGTGCCAGCTCACCACGGCAGGGGCTCAACAATGAGCAGTTCTTC.